This T cell receptor (beta chain) stems from a study of HIV-infected patients and healthy controls. cDNA was made from 400 to 500 ng RNA using alpha and beta constant primers. Each of the alpha and beta chains got its own library through chain-specific third strand synthesis with indices. One entry per CDR3 protein results from TCRdb running MiXCR on the 5' RACE reads. The data hold more than 15,000 distinct CDR3 sequences, with 9.4% observed a single time. The repertoire came from unfractionated whole blood and reflected all unsorted peripheral T cells. This clonotype was seen many times. Trimming removed 6 bases from V and 5 bases from J, with 9 bases in between. Germline values: CDR1 MDHEN, CDR2 SYDVKM. The CDR3 extends over 12 amino acids.

What was sequenced was blood. This clonotype was sampled from an adult in good health. The rearrangement joins TRBV28 to TRBJ2-3; tentatively, D is TRBD1 (6 bases). The CDR3 is CASSWGLDTQYF. The CDR3 nucleotides read TGTGCCAGCAGCTGGGGGCTAGATACGCAGTATTTT.